A selection of T cell receptor beta chains follows, all from one sample in a study of cytotoxic CD8 clonotypes in ibrutinib-treated CLL. Method: immunoSEQ multiplex PCR; TCRdb's copy keeps in-frame clones and lacks some. Altogether roughly 110,000 clones are present, about 58% being singletons, with the ten largest covering about 40%. The specimen was PBMCs, collected after 24 months of ibrutinib treatment. These receptor sequences come from a human donor with chronic lymphocytic leukemia. CDR3s include the opening cysteine and the closing phenylalanine or tryptophan. A D gene is named only where the DNA matches it firmly. Clone size is shown for a subset of rows, as once, few, many or a class of expanded clone.

d_gene	v_gene	abundance	j_gene	CDR3nt	CDR3aa
-	TRBV29-1	-	TRBJ1-1	TGCAGCGTTGAAATCGGTCTGGGGGAGGCTGAAGCTTTCTTT	CSVEIGLGEAEAFF
TRBD1	TRBV7-3	-	TRBJ2-7	TGTGCCAGCAGCATAGGGACAGGGGGCTTTAACGAGCAGTACTTC	CASSIGTGGFNEQYF
-	TRBV29-1	-	TRBJ2-7	TGCAGCGTTGTGGTCGGGGAAAGGGAGCAGTACTTC	CSVVVGEREQYF
-	TRBV6-6	-	TRBJ1-2	TGTGCCAGCAGGGCAGGGTTTGGCTACACCTTC	CASRAGFGYTF
-	TRBV13	-	TRBJ2-7	TGTGCCAGCAGCGGGAGAGATTACGAGCAGTACTTC	CASSGRDYEQYF
-	TRBV19	-	TRBJ2-7	TGTGCCAGTAGTATCGTGGCGGGGAGCTCCTACGAGCAGTACTTC	CASSIVAGSSYEQYF
-	TRBV19	few	TRBJ2-3	TGTGCCAGTAGTATATGGCAGGGGATAGATACGCAGTATTTT	CASSIWQGIDTQYF
-	TRBV7-9	-	TRBJ2-7	TGTGCCAGCAGCCGGGACGGGGACGAGCAGTACTTC	CASSRDGDEQYF
TRBD1	TRBV6-5	few	TRBJ1-6	TGTGCCAGCAGTCCCTCGACAGGGAGGAATTCACCCCTCCACTTT	CASSPSTGRNSPLHF
-	TRBV15	-	TRBJ1-5	TGTGCCACCAGCAGAGGGGAGGGCTCGGCCAATCAGCCCCAGCATTTT	CATSRGEGSANQPQHF
-	TRBV27	-	TRBJ1-6	TGTGCCAGCAGTTTGACAGAGAATTCACCCCTCCACTTT	CASSLTENSPLHF
-	TRBV6-5	few	TRBJ2-7	TGTGCCAGCAGTTACGGAGGAATAAGGGAGCAGTACTTC	CASSYGGIREQYF
-	TRBV29-1	few	TRBJ1-5	TGCAGCGTTGAAGAGGCCGCGGATCAGCCCCAGCATTTT	CSVEEAADQPQHF
-	TRBV15	-	TRBJ1-2	TGTGCCACCAGCAGAGCTCTCGCGATAAATCAGGGTGGCTACACCTTC	CATSRALAINQGGYTF
-	TRBV25-1	few	TRBJ2-2	TGTGCCAGCAGTGAGGGGGCAGACCTCGGGGAGCTGTTTTTT	CASSEGADLGELFF
TRBD2	TRBV4-1	few	TRBJ2-3	TGCGCCAGCAGGCAGTCCCCGGGGGGGTCGACAGATACGCAGTATTTT	CASRQSPGGSTDTQYF
-	TRBV10-3	few	TRBJ2-2	TGTGCCATCAGTGAGCTGGGGCCGGGGAACACCGGGGAGCTGTTTTTT	CAISELGPGNTGELFF
TRBD1	TRBV6-1	-	TRBJ2-3	TGTGCCAGCAGCGACAGGGGTTATGCAGATACGCAGTATTTT	CASSDRGYADTQYF
TRBD1	TRBV6-1	many	TRBJ1-5	TGTGCCAGCAGTGAGCAGGGGGCTGTTAATCAGCCCCAGCATTTT	CASSEQGAVNQPQHF
-	TRBV5-6	-	TRBJ1-3	TGTGCCAGCAGCTTCTCAGGCTCCCCTGGAAACACCATATATTTT	CASSFSGSPGNTIYF
-	TRBV7-2	-	TRBJ2-2	TGTGCCAGCAGCACCGGACTAACCGAGGGGGAGCTGTTTTTT	CASSTGLTEGELFF
-	TRBV7-2	-	TRBJ2-1	TGTGCCAGCAGCTTAGGCAGGGCTAACAATGAGCAGTTCTTC	CASSLGRANNEQFF
-	TRBV30	-	TRBJ2-3	TGTGCCTGGACCCCCCCAGGGACAGATACGCAGTATTTT	CAWTPPGTDTQYF
-	TRBV30	-	TRBJ1-1	TGTGCCTGGAGTCCTCTGGGGGGAACTGAAGCTTTCTTT	CAWSPLGGTEAFF
-	TRBV29-1	-	TRBJ2-3	TGCAGCGTTGTTTCTGGGGCCGCAGATACGCAGTATTTT	CSVVSGAADTQYF
-	TRBV4-3	-	TRBJ2-1	TGCGCCAGCAGCCAAGAAGGTGGGGCGTTATCCGCCTACAATGAGCAGTTCTTC	CASSQEGGALSAYNEQFF
-	TRBV30	few	TRBJ1-2	TGTGCCTGGAGTAGGACTAACTATGGCTACACCTTC	CAWSRTNYGYTF
-	TRBV11-3	-	TRBJ2-7	TGTGCCAGCAGCCCACATGACAGGGGACTATCCTACGAGCAGTACTTC	CASSPHDRGLSYEQYF
TRBD1	TRBV5-4	-	TRBJ2-5	TGTGCCAGCAGCTCCACAGGGGGCGAAGAGACCCAGTACTTC	CASSSTGGEETQYF
-	TRBV7-9	-	TRBJ1-6	TGTGCCAGCAGCTTAAAAAACGCCGGCCGGGGATCACCCCTCCACTTT	CASSLKNAGRGSPLHF
TRBD1	TRBV30	once	TRBJ1-4	TGTGCTTACGGGACAGGGAAAACCTCAACTAATGAAAAACTGTTTTTT	CAYGTGKTSTNEKLFF
TRBD1	TRBV7-2	-	TRBJ2-2	TGTGCCAGCAGCTCAGACCCGACAGGGCTAACCGGGGAGCTGTTTTTT	CASSSDPTGLTGELFF
TRBD1	TRBV5-1	-	TRBJ2-7	TGCGCCAGCAGCCCAGGACAGGGATTGAACGAGCAGTACTTC	CASSPGQGLNEQYF
TRBD1	TRBV2	-	TRBJ1-2	TGTGCCAGCAACACGGACAGGGCGGTGAACTATGGCTACACCTTC	CASNTDRAVNYGYTF
TRBD1	TRBV28	-	TRBJ1-4	TGTGCCAGCAGTACACCAGGGGGCGGGAGTGAAAAACTGTTTTTT	CASSTPGGGSEKLFF